This T cell receptor (beta chain) derives from a study of Graves' ophthalmopathy and Graves' hyperthyroidism. The V gene end was trimmed by 5 bases and the J gene end by 3 bases; junction bases not matched to a gene: 7. Germline lookup yields CDR1 LNHNV and CDR2 YYDKDF (reference sequence). CDR3 length: 15 residues. This clonotype was recorded only once. A diagnosis was made from clinical symptoms together with serum thyroxine, TRAb, thyroid ultrasound and orbital computed tomography. Researchers took RNA transcripts and amplified TCR beta CDR3 regions from them. First-round RT-PCR relied on HTBI primers, and a second-round multiplex PCR came next. TCRdb redid the calling of the multiplex PCR reads with MiXCR, one entry per CDR3 protein. The table includes approximately 210,000 distinct CDR3 sequences, about a fifth detected once.

The gene calls are TRBV15 and TRBJ2-7, with 10 bases aligning to TRBD1. The source of this sequence is a woman in her forties or fifties with Graves' ophthalmopathy. The sample taken for sequencing was peripheral blood. The chain's CDR3 is CATSRSGQGLYEQYF. The CDR3 DNA reads TGTGCCACCAGCCGGTCGGGACAGGGGCTCTACGAGCAGTACTTC.